These 17 T cell receptor beta chains share one sample of origin, sequenced in a study of cytomegalovirus exposure and HLA in healthy donors. PCR amplification relied on 60 Vbeta primers (plus 13 Jbeta primers). TCRdb keeps only in-frame clones here, not all; method: immunoSEQ multiplex PCR. The data contain 190,000 or so clones, around 74% of them seen just once; the ten biggest clones take up 1.5%. What was sequenced was PBMCs. These receptors were taken from a girl between 10 and 17 years old in good health and CMV-seropositive.

The V call is TRBV7-8, the J call TRBJ2-3; D is unresolved. Trimming shortened V by 2 bases and J by 0 bases, and 6 bases separated the two germline ends. Germline V gene lookup returns CDR1 SGHVS and CDR2 FQNEAQ. The CDR3 is made up of 14 amino acids. The CDR3 DNA sequence: TGTGCCAGCAGCTTAAGCCTTAGCACAGATACGCAGTATTTT. Protein: CASSLSLSTDTQYF.

This clone was observed a handful of times. The V and J genes are TRBV9 and TRBJ2-2, with TRBD2 matching over 10 bases. The CDR3 is 16 residues long. With 2 bases clipped from V and 3 bases from J, the junction kept 4 bases outside the gene matches. Germline values: CDR1 SGDLS, CDR2 YYNGEE. CDR3 loop: CASSVGAGGHTGELFF. CDR3 DNA: TGTGCCAGCAGCGTTGGAGCGGGGGGGCACACCGGGGAGCTGTTTTTT.

Here the CDR3 DNA reads TGTGCCTGGAGCGCACACGATAGCAATCAGCCCCAGCATTTT. It is translated as CAWSAHDSNQPQHF. The chain joins TRBV30 to TRBJ1-5; D ambiguous. Trimming left V 3 bases short and J 0 bases short, with 9 bases between. The CDR3 runs 14 residues. Germline CDR1 GTSNPN, CDR2 SVGIG (reference sequence).

The V gene is TRBV5-5, the J gene TRBJ1-5; D possibly corresponds to TRBD1 (5 bases). The germline gives CDR1 SGHKS, CDR2 YYEKEE (reference sequence). The CDR3 runs to 14 residues. V was trimmed by 2 bases and J by 5 bases, leaving 11 bases between them. The CDR3 loop reads CASSLFREDQPQHF. The CDR3 region has the DNA TGTGCCAGCAGCTTATTCAGGGAGGATCAGCCCCAGCATTTT.

The CDR3 is CASSLFGTKTGNGYTF. CDR3 nucleotides: TGTGCCAGTAGCTTATTCGGGACGAAAACAGGGAATGGCTACACCTTC. The gene calls are TRBV19 and TRBJ1-2; maybe TRBD1 (6 bases). The CDR3 consists of 16 residues. CDR1 LNHDA and CDR2 SQIVND come from the germline V gene (reference sequence). The V gene lost 6 bases and the J gene lost 6 bases, with 23 bases spanning the gap.

V is TRBV5-1 and J is TRBJ2-7, with TRBD1 identical over 8 bases. V shed 4 bases and J 7 bases; nucleotides not matched to a gene: 10. CDR1 and CDR2 (germline): SGHRS, YFSETQ. The CDR3 is 14 residues long. CDR3 sequence (DNA): TGCGCCAGCAGCGTGGGACAGGTCCCATGGGAGCAGTACTTC. Translated, it gives CASSVGQVPWEQYF.

A word on this clone: This sample also contains other DNA sequences that code for the same CDR3. This chain links TRBV30 with TRBJ1-6, with TRBD1 matching 7 bases. The CDR3 contains 15 residues. Trimming took 2 bases from V and 7 from J; bases not matched to a gene: 8. Germline V gene data show CDR1 as GTSNPN and CDR2 as SVGIG (reference sequence). The CDR3 loop is CAWSLRQGGNSPLHF. For the CDR3, the DNA is TGTGCCTGGAGTCTCCGACAGGGTGGGAATTCACCCCTCCACTTT.

This sequence joins TRBV7-2 and TRBJ1-2; TRBD1 aligns across 7 bases. V gave up 5 bases and J gave up 8 bases; unmatched junction bases: 11. Germline V gene data show CDR1 as SGHTA and CDR2 as FQGNSA. This CDR3 has 14 residues. CDR3 DNA: TGTGCCAGCAGCCACGTACTGCAGGGGGACGGCTACACCTTC. As protein: CASSHVLQGDGYTF.

This chain connects TRBV15 to TRBJ1-2, with 8 bases fitting TRBD1. This CDR3 has 16 residues. V lost 4 bases, J lost 4 bases, and 11 bases stayed unmatched. Germline values: CDR1 LNHNV, CDR2 YYDKDF (reference sequence). The CDR3 DNA reads TGTGCCACCAGCAATCAGGGGGCAGGGAAGAGCTATGGCTACACCTTC. Translating gives CATSNQGAGKSYGYTF.

The rearrangement uses TRBV7-2 and TRBJ2-5, with 7 bases that match TRBD2. CDR3 size: 16 residues. The germline gives CDR1 SGHTA, CDR2 FQGNSA. Trimming took 5 bases from V and 5 from J; bases not matched to a gene: 14. As DNA, the CDR3 is TGTGCCAGCAGCCAAGGACTAGTTGTGAATTTGGAGACCCAGTACTTC. Translation gives CASSQGLVVNLETQYF. Full variable domain (rest looked up from reference TRBV7-2 and TRBJ2-5): GAGVSQSPSNKVTEKGKDVELRCDPISGHTALYWYRQSLGQGLEFLIYFQGNSAPDKSGLPSDRFSAERTGGSVSTLTIQRTQQEDSAVYLCASSQGLVVNLETQYFGPGTRLLVL.

The rearrangement uses TRBV6-5 and TRBJ2-7, with D possibly matching TRBD2 (6 bases). The CDR3 contains 14 residues. Trimming left V 7 bases short and J 3 bases short, with 16 bases between. Germline assignment: CDR1 MNHEY and CDR2 SVGAGI. The CDR3 is CASTRYGGNYEQYF. The CDR3 DNA reads as TGTGCCAGCACCCGGTATGGGGGGAACTACGAGCAGTACTTC.

CDR3 amino acids: CAAGQSYEQYF. The CDR3 nucleotides are TGTGCCGCCGGACAGAGTTACGAGCAGTACTTC. The genes are TRBV10-3 and TRBJ2-5, with TRBD1 as a possible D gene (6 bases). The last part of the DNA fits TRBJ2-7 better; the J call may be wrong. This CDR3 comprises 11 residues. Germline CDR1 is ENHRY and CDR2 is SYGVKD.

The chain links TRBV25-1 to TRBJ2-1, with unresolved D. Trimming shortened V by 4 bases and J by 3 bases, and 7 bases separated the two germline ends. Germline-derived CDR1 and CDR2 are MGHDK and SYGVNS. The CDR3 runs to 13 residues. CDR3 nucleotides: TGTGCCAGCAGTGGGCCCCGCTACAATGAGCAGTTCTTC. It encodes CASSGPRYNEQFF.

Concerning this clone itself: A much more abundant neighbour one base away suggests this may be a read error. This chain uses TRBV11-2 with TRBJ2-3; D unresolved. Germline CDR1 and CDR2: SGHAT and FQNNGV. This CDR3 has 12 residues. The V and J ends lost 7 bases and 1 base respectively, with 6 bases between them. CDR3 DNA sequence: TGTGCCAGCACTCCGGGCACAGATACGCAGTATTTT. Translating gives CASTPGTDTQYF.

V is TRBV15 and J is TRBJ2-7; maybe TRBD1 (6 bases). The CDR3 loop spans 14 amino acids. CDR1 is LNHNV and CDR2 is YYDKDF in the germline V gene (reference sequence). Trimming took off 4 bases at V and 9 bases at J, with 19 bases between the two ends. The CDR3 reads CATSNGGRDVVQYF. The CDR3 nucleotides are TGTGCCACCAGCAATGGGGGCAGGGACGTGGTGCAGTACTTC.

The V gene is TRBV5-1, the J gene TRBJ2-7, with 10 positions matching TRBD2. J was trimmed by 4 bases and V by 0 bases; bases with no gene match: 4. CDR1 and CDR2 from the germline V gene are SGHRS and YFSETQ. The CDR3 extends over 15 amino acids. CDR3 coding DNA: TGCGCCAGCAGCTTGGATCCTAGCGGGGGATACGAGCAGTACTTC. Translation gives CASSLDPSGGYEQYF.

V and J are TRBV5-4 and TRBJ1-1; D is unresolved. V was pared by 2 bases and J by 3 bases, with 11 bases between. Germline values: CDR1 SGHNT, CDR2 YYREEE (reference sequence). The CDR3 loop spans 14 amino acids. The CDR3 protein is CASSFGEGYTEAFF. The CDR3 DNA is TGTGCCAGCAGCTTCGGGGAGGGTTACACTGAAGCTTTCTTT.